The T cell receptor beta chain under discussion was sequenced for a study of blood T cell repertoires in COVID-19. Study-wide background: The United States, Italy and Spain provided the acute and convalescent COVID-19 samples. From T cells, B-cell-depleted T cells, or PBMCs came the material, which was cDNA or gDNA.

Per the authors' pipeline: Estimation of nucleated cell counts relied on the amplification of reference gene primers. Assay used: immunoSEQ multiplex PCR; TCRdb lists only in-frame clones, some missing. The V and J calls and clone size come from that table; D and trimming were worked out from the DNA. The sample gives 70,000 to 100,000 clones, around nine tenths of which show up once; 0.95% to 1.5% is in the top ten. The CDR3 consists of 14 residues. Germline-derived CDR1 and CDR2 are SEHNR and FQNEAQ (reference sequence). V was trimmed by 1 base and J by 0 bases, leaving 6 bases between them. The receptor was derived from a man at least 80 years old with active or convalescent COVID-19. The sample was peripheral blood. The chain links TRBV7-9 to TRBJ1-1; D ambiguous. In DNA, the CDR3 is TGTGCCAGCAGCTTAGTAAGCCTGAACACTGAAGCTTTCTTT. Translation gives CASSLVSLNTEAFF.